This T cell receptor beta chain came from a study of blood T cell repertoires in COVID-19. Assay: immunoSEQ multiplex PCR; the TCRdb copy retains only in-frame clones and omits some. Here the sample spans hundreds of thousands of clones, around 89% being singletons. Worth noting for this clone: The sample holds other DNA sequences that translate to the same CDR3.

The CDR3 runs to 13 residues. Trimming cost V 0 bases and J 4 bases, with 7 bases left between them. Germline-derived CDR1 and CDR2 are SGHRS and YFSETQ. The V gene is TRBV5-1, the J gene TRBJ1-2; D unclear. The specimen was PBMCs or T cells enriched from blood (not recorded which). The TCR was taken from a young woman who had recovered from COVID-19. The DNA for the CDR3 is TGCGCCAGCAGCTTGGATCGCAGCTATGGCTACACCTTC. It yields the protein CASSLDRSYGYTF.